These T cell receptor beta chains were read from a single sample in a study of OX40 agonist ivuxolimab in advanced cancers. The repertoire was sequenced with immunoSEQ multiplex PCR; TCRdb's copy has only in-frame clones and lacks some. The table includes 70,000 or so clones, approximately 90% detected once. Material: CD4+ or CD8+ T cells sorted from blood, obtained in a trial of the OX40 agonist ivuxolimab. Source of these receptors: an adult with an advanced solid tumor such as melanoma, head and neck, liver or kidney cancer. Both conserved end residues are part of each CDR3. A D gene is named only where the DNA matches it firmly. Rows may omit the clone size; those that give it use once, few, many or a size class.

size: NA; V: TRBV2; D: TRBD2; J: TRBJ2-3; CDR3: CASSPFEGGDTQYF; DNA: TGTGCCAGCAGCCCCTTTGAGGGAGGGGATACGCAGTATTTT
size: NA; V: TRBV5-4; D: NA; J: TRBJ1-6; CDR3: CASSLREGTSPLHF; DNA: TGTGCCAGCAGCTTACGCGAGGGCACTTCACCCCTCCACTTT
size: NA; V: TRBV11-2; D: NA; J: TRBJ2-3; CDR3: CASRRSRLVYDTQYF; DNA: TGTGCCAGCCGCCGATCCAGACTAGTTTACGATACGCAGTATTTT
size: NA; V: TRBV5-1; D: TRBD1; J: TRBJ2-1; CDR3: CASSWGTGSADEQFF; DNA: TGCGCCAGCAGCTGGGGGACAGGGTCAGCGGATGAGCAGTTCTTC
size: NA; V: TRBV28; D: NA; J: TRBJ1-6; CDR3: CASSPGGSVNSPLHF; DNA: TGTGCCAGCAGCCCCGGGGGGTCTGTTAATTCACCCCTCCACTTT
size: few; V: TRBV5-1; D: NA; J: TRBJ2-5; CDR3: CASSLARSGINQETQYF; DNA: TGCGCCAGCAGCTTGGCCAGGTCAGGGATAAACCAAGAGACCCAGTACTTC
size: NA; V: TRBV5-1; D: TRBD2; J: TRBJ2-7; CDR3: CASSFGSLAGFLGEQYF; DNA: TGCGCCAGCAGCTTCGGCTCACTAGCGGGATTCCTGGGTGAGCAGTACTTC
size: NA; V: TRBV10-3; D: TRBD1; J: TRBJ2-3; CDR3: CAISGQGGDTQYF; DNA: TGTGCCATCAGTGGACAGGGGGGGGATACGCAGTATTTT
size: NA; V: TRBV21-1; D: NA; J: TRBJ2-1; CDR3: CASSKGSRVGRNEQFF; DNA: TGTGCCAGCAGCAAAGGTTCCAGGGTCGGGCGCAATGAGCAGTTCTTC
size: once; V: TRBV21-1; D: NA; J: TRBJ2-5; CDR3: CATRGGAFGQETQYF; DNA: TGTGCCACTCGTGGGGGTGCTTTTGGGCAAGAGACCCAGTACTTC
size: NA; V: TRBV21-1; D: NA; J: TRBJ2-3; CDR3: CASITFSPTDTQYF; DNA: TGTGCCAGCATTACATTCAGTCCCACAGATACGCAGTATTTT
size: once; V: TRBV28; D: NA; J: TRBJ2-1; CDR3: CASSFPPAGNEQFF; DNA: TGTGCCAGCAGTTTCCCCCCCGCGGGGAATGAGCAGTTCTTC
size: NA; V: TRBV11-2; D: NA; J: TRBJ1-2; CDR3: CASSPDGDSYYGYTF; DNA: TGTGCCAGCAGCCCGGACGGAGATTCTTACTATGGCTACACCTTC
size: once; V: TRBV4-1; D: NA; J: TRBJ1-5; CDR3: CASSPSVLGDQPQHF; DNA: TGCGCCAGCAGCCCGTCCGTTCTGGGCGATCAGCCCCAGCATTTT
size: NA; V: TRBV9; D: NA; J: TRBJ1-6; CDR3: CASSVGLDPPYNSPLHF; DNA: TGTGCCAGCAGCGTAGGACTGGATCCTCCTTATAATTCACCCCTCCACTTT
size: NA; V: TRBV14; D: TRBD2; J: TRBJ2-3; CDR3: CASSQGPRRLAGGAADTQYF; DNA: TGTGCCAGCAGCCAAGGACCACGACGCTTAGCGGGAGGGGCTGCAGATACGCAGTATTTT
size: few; V: TRBV5-1; D: NA; J: TRBJ2-1; CDR3: CASSPLETTGTNSEQFF; DNA: TGCGCCAGCAGCCCGCTCGAGACAACCGGGACAAACTCTGAGCAGTTCTTC
size: NA; V: TRBV5-4; D: NA; J: TRBJ1-6; CDR3: CASSSGGGRSYNSPLHF; DNA: TGTGCCAGCAGCTCAGGTGGCGGGAGATCCTATAATTCACCCCTCCACTTT
size: NA; V: TRBV5-4; D: TRBD2; J: TRBJ2-5; CDR3: CASSSPPLAAGQETQYF; DNA: TGTGCCAGCAGCTCGCCACCCCTAGCGGCTGGGCAAGAGACCCAGTACTTC